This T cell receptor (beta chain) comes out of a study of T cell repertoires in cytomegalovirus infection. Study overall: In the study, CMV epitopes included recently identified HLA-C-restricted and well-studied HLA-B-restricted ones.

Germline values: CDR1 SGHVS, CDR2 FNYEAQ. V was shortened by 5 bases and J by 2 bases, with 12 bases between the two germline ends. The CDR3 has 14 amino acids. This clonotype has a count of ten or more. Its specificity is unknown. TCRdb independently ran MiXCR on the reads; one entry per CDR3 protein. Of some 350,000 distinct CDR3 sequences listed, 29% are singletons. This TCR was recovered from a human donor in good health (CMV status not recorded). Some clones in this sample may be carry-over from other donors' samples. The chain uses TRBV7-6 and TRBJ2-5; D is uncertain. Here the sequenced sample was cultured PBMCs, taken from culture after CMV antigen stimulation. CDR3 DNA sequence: TGTGCCAGCAGCGTTTTAGCAGTTCAAGAGACCCAGTACTTC. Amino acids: CASSVLAVQETQYF.